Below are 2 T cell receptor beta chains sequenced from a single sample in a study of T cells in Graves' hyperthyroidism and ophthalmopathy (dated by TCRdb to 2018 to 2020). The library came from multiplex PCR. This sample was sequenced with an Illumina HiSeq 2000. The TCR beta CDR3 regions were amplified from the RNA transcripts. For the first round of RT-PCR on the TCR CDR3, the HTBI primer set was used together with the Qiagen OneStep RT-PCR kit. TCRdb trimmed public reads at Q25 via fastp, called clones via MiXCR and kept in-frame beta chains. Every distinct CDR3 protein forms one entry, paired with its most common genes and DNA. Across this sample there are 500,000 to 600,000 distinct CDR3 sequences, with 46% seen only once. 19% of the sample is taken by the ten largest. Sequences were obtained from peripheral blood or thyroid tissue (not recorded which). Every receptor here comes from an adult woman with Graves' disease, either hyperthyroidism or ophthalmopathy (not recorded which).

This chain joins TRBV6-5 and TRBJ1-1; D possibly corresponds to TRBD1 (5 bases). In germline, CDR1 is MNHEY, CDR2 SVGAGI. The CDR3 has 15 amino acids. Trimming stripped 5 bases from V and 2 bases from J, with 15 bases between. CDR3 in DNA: TGTGCCAGCAGTAGAACGACAGAAGGAAACACTGAAGCTTTCTTT. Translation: CASSRTTEGNTEAFF.

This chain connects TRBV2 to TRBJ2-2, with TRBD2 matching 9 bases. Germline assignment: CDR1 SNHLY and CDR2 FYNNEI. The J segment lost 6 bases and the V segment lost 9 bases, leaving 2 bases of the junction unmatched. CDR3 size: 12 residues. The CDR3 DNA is TGTGCCAGACGACTAGCGGCCGGGGAGCTGTTTTTT. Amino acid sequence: CARRLAAGELFF. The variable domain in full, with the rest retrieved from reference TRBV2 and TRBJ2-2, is EPEVTQTPSHQVTQMGQEVILRCVPISNHLYFYWYRQILGQKVEFLVSFYNNEISEKSEIFDDQFSVERPDGSNFTLKIRSTKLEDSAMYFCARRLAAGELFFGEGSRLTVL.